Shown below are 23 T cell receptor beta chains from a single sample sequenced in a study of cytomegalovirus exposure and HLA in healthy donors. Amplification used 60 Vbeta primers and 13 Jbeta primers. Profiling relied on immunoSEQ multiplex PCR, and the TCRdb table lists in-frame clones only, not all of them. Among over 100,000 clones listed, around 60% were seen once. Source material: PBMCs. These receptor sequences come from a man aged 35 to 55 in good health and CMV-seropositive.

This clone was recorded a few times. The J gene is TRBJ2-5, the V gene TRBV11-2; possible D gene TRBD2, 6 bases. V was pared by 0 bases and J by 7 bases, with 18 bases between. The V gene's germline CDR1 is SGHAT and CDR2 FQNNGV. CDR3 length equals 16 residues. The CDR3 is CASSLDPGTLGGTQYF. CDR3 DNA sequence: TGTGCCAGCAGCTTAGATCCAGGGACTTTGGGCGGGACCCAGTACTTC.

The V and J genes are TRBV5-1 and TRBJ2-7; maybe TRBD1 (5 bases). CDR3 length equals 14 residues. Trimming left V 3 bases short and J 1 base short, with 11 bases between. CDR1 and CDR2 (germline): SGHRS, YFSETQ. CDR3 bases: TGCGCCAGCAGCTGGGGTCCAGGGTCCTACGAGCAGTACTTC. Its translation: CASSWGPGSYEQYF. Full variable domain (missing parts from reference TRBV5-1 and TRBJ2-7): KAGVTQTPRYLIKTRGQQVTLSCSPISGHRSVSWYQQTPGQGLQFLFEYFSETQRNKGNFPGRFSGRQFSNSRSEMNVSTLELGDSALYLCASSWGPGSYEQYFGPGTRLTVT.

The chain joins TRBV28 to TRBJ2-3; D may be TRBD2 (5 bases). The V gene's germline CDR1 is MDHEN and CDR2 SYDVKM. This CDR3 is 14 amino acids long. The V end was cut by 10 bases, the J end by 3 bases, with 17 bases between. DNA of the CDR3: TGTGCCATCGGACTCCCAGACGGGACAGATACGCAGTATTTT. Protein sequence: CAIGLPDGTDTQYF. Using reference TRBV28 and TRBJ2-3 for the parts outside the CDR3, the full variable domain is DVKVTQSSRYLVKRTGEKVFLECVQDMDHENMFWYRQDPGLGLRLIYFSYDVKMKEKGDIPEGYSVSREKKERFSLILESASTNQTSMYLCAIGLPDGTDTQYFGPGTRLTVL.

This clone was counted a single time. The chain is built from TRBV9 and TRBJ2-2; possibly TRBD1 for D (6 bases). CDR3 length: 16 residues. Trimming removed 3 bases from V and 1 base from J, with 13 bases in between. CDR1 and CDR2 (germline): SGDLS, YYNGEE. CDR3 in DNA: TGTGCCAGCAGCGGTTTACAGGGAAGGAACACCGGGGAGCTGTTTTTT. The encoded protein is CASSGLQGRNTGELFF.

V and J are TRBV6-6 and TRBJ2-5, with 11 bases identical to TRBD2. The end of the DNA is better explained by TRBJ2-7, so the J call may be wrong. This CDR3 region has 15 residues. Germline-derived CDR1 and CDR2 are MNHNY and SVGAGI (reference sequence). CDR3 DNA sequence: TGTGCCAGCAGGTCACTTGGACTAGCGGGCTACGAGCAGTACTTC. Protein: CASRSLGLAGYEQYF.

The chain is built from TRBV6-5 and TRBJ2-1, with D possibly matching TRBD2 (7 bases). Trimming stripped 5 bases from V and 11 bases from J, with 22 bases between. The length of the CDR3 is 15 residues. Germline assignment: CDR1 MNHEY and CDR2 SVGAGI. The CDR3 nucleotides are TGTGCCAGCAGTGGGCGGGAGACAGGCATCAGTAAGCAGTTCTTC. Translating gives CASSGRETGISKQFF.

The J gene is TRBJ2-7, the V gene TRBV1; the table calls TRBD2, which could not be checked here. TRBV1 is reported as a pseudogene. This CDR3 region has 12 residues. This CDR3 reads CTSSQGTREQYF. The CDR3 nucleotides read TGCACCAGCAGCCAAGGTACGCGCGAGCAGTACTTC.

This clone was seen only a few times. The chain links TRBV5-4 to TRBJ2-2, with 8 bases that match TRBD1. Germline V CDR1 and CDR2: SGHNT, YYREEE (reference sequence). V shed 4 bases, J shed 2 bases, and the junction held 4 bases outside the gene matches. This CDR3 region has 15 residues. DNA of the CDR3: TGTGCCAGCAGCCATGACAGGGGAAACACCGGGGAGCTGTTTTTT. It encodes CASSHDRGNTGELFF.

The chain links TRBV18 to TRBJ2-7, with D hard to call. Trimming took off 5 bases at V and 9 bases at J, with 11 bases between the two ends. CDR3 length: 11 residues. From germline, CDR1 is KGHSH and CDR2 LQKENI. This CDR3 is CASSAELWQYF. CDR3 DNA sequence: TGTGCCAGCTCAGCCGAGCTATGGCAGTACTTC.

The chain uses TRBV4-3 and TRBJ2-7; 15 bases agree with TRBD2. The germline gives CDR1 LGHNA, CDR2 YSLEER. The V gene end was trimmed by 4 bases and the J gene end by 5 bases; junction bases not matched to a gene: 3. This CDR3 has 15 residues. This chain's CDR3 is CASSRGLAGGNEQYF. The CDR3 DNA is TGCGCCAGCAGCCGCGGACTAGCGGGAGGGAACGAGCAGTACTTC.

The rearrangement uses TRBV25-1 and TRBJ2-5; maybe TRBD1 (5 bases). This CDR3 region has 16 residues. CDR1 and CDR2 (germline): MGHDK, SYGVNS. V lost 2 bases to trimming and J lost 5 bases, with 18 bases between them. The chain's CDR3 is CASSEGGARSTETQYF. Written as DNA, the CDR3 is TGTGCCAGCAGTGAAGGTGGGGCCAGATCCACCGAGACCCAGTACTTC.

This sequence joins TRBV2 and TRBJ2-7; 7 nucleotides align to TRBD1. This CDR3 spans 16 amino acids. Per germline, CDR1 SNHLY and CDR2 FYNNEI. Trimming at V came to 4 bases and at J to 7 bases, leaving 16 bases not matched to a gene. CDR3 nucleotides: TGTGCCAGCAGTGGGCTCGGACCGGGACAGTCGGGGGAGCAGTACTTC. Its protein is CASSGLGPGQSGEQYF.

This clone turned up a few times. The gene calls are TRBV5-6 and TRBJ2-7; D not resolved. This CDR3 contains 12 residues. Germline V lookup: CDR1 SGHDT, CDR2 YYEEEE. V was pared by 4 bases and J by 5 bases, with 10 bases between. CDR3 in amino acids: CASSRSVNEQYF. CDR3 DNA: TGTGCCAGCAGCCGCAGCGTGAACGAGCAGTACTTC.

This clone showed up just once. The chain has TRBV25-1 and TRBJ2-7, with TRBD1 identical over 7 bases. Germline loops: CDR1 MGHDK, CDR2 SYGVNS. Losses at the gene ends were 2 bases for V and 2 bases for J; bases not matched to a gene: 9. The CDR3 is 16 residues long. As DNA, the CDR3 is TGTGCCAGCAGTGAAAAGACAGGGATCGGCACCTACGAGCAGTACTTC. Translating gives CASSEKTGIGTYEQYF.

The chain carries TRBV28 and TRBJ2-4; TRBD1 matches at 8 bases. Germline lookup yields CDR1 MDHEN and CDR2 SYDVKM. The CDR3 runs 15 residues. J gave up 8 bases and V 5 bases, and 11 bases lay outside the gene matches. CDR3: CASSGAGQESYIQYF. CDR3 coding DNA: TGTGCCAGCAGTGGGGCGGGACAGGAATCATACATTCAGTACTTC.

The chain recombines TRBV7-2 with TRBJ2-1, with D possibly being TRBD1 (7 bases). The V end lost 5 bases, the J end lost 4 bases, and 21 bases lay between the germline ends. The CDR3 covers 17 residues. The germline V gene encodes CDR1 SGHTA and CDR2 FQGNSA. The CDR3 DNA reads TGTGCCAGCAGCCCCAGGGGGGCGTCGGGGAATTACAATGAGCAGTTCTTC. It encodes CASSPRGASGNYNEQFF.

The chain combines TRBV2 with TRBJ2-3; 7 bases line up with TRBD2. The CDR3 covers 13 residues. V shed 8 bases and J 6 bases; nucleotides not matched to a gene: 8. Germline V gives CDR1 SNHLY, CDR2 FYNNEI. The CDR3 here is CASRGTTADTQYF. CDR3 nucleotides: TGTGCCAGCCGCGGGACTACCGCGGATACGCAGTATTTT.

The chain couples TRBV15 to TRBJ1-6, with a tentative D call TRBD1 (6 bases). The CDR3 totals 16 residues. The V end lost 5 bases, the J end lost 7 bases, and 18 bases lay between the germline ends. The V gene's germline CDR1 is LNHNV and CDR2 YYDKDF (reference sequence). CDR3 region: CATSGSWGQTNSPLHF. CDR3 nucleotide sequence: TGTGCCACCAGCGGCTCCTGGGGACAAACCAATTCACCCCTCCACTTT.

The V and J genes are TRBV28 and TRBJ1-3; D ambiguous. This CDR3 has 15 residues. Trimming pared 5 bases from V and 2 bases from J, leaving 13 bases between. CDR1 MDHEN and CDR2 SYDVKM come from the germline V gene. CDR3 sequence (DNA): TGTGCCAGCAGTCTTCCCGACATAACTGGAAACACCATATATTTT. The encoded protein is CASSLPDITGNTIYF.

This chain uses TRBV4-1 with TRBJ2-5; 8 bases are a match to TRBD2. CDR3 length: 16 amino acids. Unmatched junction bases numbered 9, after V lost 3 bases and J lost 3 bases. Germline loops: CDR1 MGHRA, CDR2 YSYEKL. The CDR3: CASSHMEVAGKETQYF. In nucleotides, the CDR3 is TGCGCCAGCAGCCACATGGAGGTAGCGGGAAAAGAGACCCAGTACTTC.

This clone was recorded a few times. CDR3 in amino acids: CASSPTTGAIYEQYF. The CDR3 region has the DNA TGTGCCAGCTCACCGACGACAGGGGCAATCTACGAGCAGTACTTC. This rearrangement joins TRBV18 to TRBJ2-7, with TRBD1 matching 8 bases. V lost 3 bases and J lost 3; bases outside the gene matches: 7. The CDR3 sequence is 15 residues long. Germline-derived CDR1 and CDR2 are KGHSH and LQKENI.

This sequence joins TRBV19 and TRBJ1-2; D gene unclear. Trimming pared 5 bases from V and 4 bases from J, leaving 14 bases between. Germline V lookup: CDR1 LNHDA, CDR2 SQIVND (reference sequence). The CDR3 is 14 amino acids. The CDR3, as DNA: TGTGCCAGTAGTTCCCCCGGACTGATCTATGGCTACACCTTC. Translation: CASSSPGLIYGYTF. The variable domain in full, completed from reference TRBV19 and TRBJ1-2, reads DGGITQSPKYLFRKEGQNVTLSCEQNLNHDAMYWYRQDPGQGLRLIYYSQIVNDFQKGDIAEGYSVSREKKESFPLTVTSAQKNPTAFYLCASSSPGLIYGYTFGSGTRLTVV.

V is TRBV7-8 and J is TRBJ2-5; D gene uncertain. V gave up 7 bases and J gave up 5 bases, with 14 bases separating them. This CDR3 has 13 amino acids. Germline CDR1 reads SGHVS; CDR2 reads FQNEAQ. The CDR3 DNA reads TGTGCCAGCATGATACATGGGCAGGAGACCCAGTACTTC. Protein sequence: CASMIHGQETQYF. Drawing the rest from reference TRBV7-8 and TRBJ2-5, the complete variable domain is GAGVSQSPRYKVAKRGQDVALRCDPISGHVSLFWYQQALGQGPEFLTYFQNEAQLDKSGLPSDRFFAERPEGSVSTLKIQRTQQEDSAVYLCASMIHGQETQYFGPGTRLLVL.